The T cell receptor beta chain described here comes from a study of CD8 T cells in Susac syndrome. Random-hexamer reverse transcription was applied to roughly 0.45 to 1 ug RNA. From the immunoSEQ multiplex PCR reads, TCRdb called clonotypes with MiXCR, one entry per CDR3 protein. The sample yields fewer than 250,000 distinct CDR3 sequences, roughly nine tenths seen once. The CDR3 length is 13 residues. Germline loops: CDR1 SGHVS, CDR2 FQNEAQ. With 3 bases removed from V and 5 bases from J, the gap between germline ends came to 10 bases. Peripheral blood CD8+ and CD4+ T cells were profiled by TCR beta sequencing. This clonotype was recorded once.

The chain recombines TRBV7-8 with TRBJ1-2; D is uncertain. The clonotype was recovered from a human donor with multiple sclerosis. The specimen was CD8+ T cells from PBMCs. CDR3 bases: TGTGCCAGCAGCTTGGATACGGTGTATGGCTACACCTTC. Its protein is CASSLDTVYGYTF.